The clone carrying this T cell receptor beta chain was seen only a few times. Its antigen is unidentified. The CDR3 sequence is 16 residues long. In germline, CDR1 is LNHDA, CDR2 SQIVND (reference sequence). V was clipped by 3 bases and J by 1 base; unmatched bases: 5. The sample comes from a study of beta chain features in type 1 diabetes. Study at large: Across all samples, approximately 99 million sorted cells were examined.

Reverse transcription of all isolated RNA meant that expressed TCRB transcripts were sequenced. Method: immunoSEQ multiplex PCR; TCRdb's copy keeps in-frame clones and lacks some. The repertoire has about 640,000 clones, about an eighth of them found once; the top ten carry more than 0.09%. Overall study findings and caveats: TCRB CDR3s were moderately but significantly shorter in Type 1 diabetes patients in all four CD4+ subsets.

This chain connects TRBV19 to TRBJ2-2, with TRBD2 identical over 7 bases. The source of this sequence is a man younger than 45 with type 1 diabetes. The sequencing input was naive CD4+ T cells from blood. The CDR3 spells CASSIRLAENTGELFF. The CDR3 DNA reads as TGTGCCAGTAGTATTCGACTAGCTGAGAACACCGGGGAGCTGTTTTTT.